The rows below give T cell receptor beta chains drawn from one sample of a study of neoadjuvant anti-PD-1 for oral cavity cancer. Measured with immunoSEQ multiplex PCR; TCRdb has only the in-frame clones, and not every one. Among 15,000 to 20,000 clones listed, 65% to 70% were seen once. The material was PBMCs, obtained before nivolumab (anti-PD-1) treatment. All receptors come from a person between 40 and 80 years old with oral cavity squamous cell carcinoma. Both conserved end residues are part of each CDR3. Each record gives: CDR3 protein, CDR3 DNA, V gene, D gene, clone size, J gene. The D gene is left open where the match is weak. Clone size is given for some rows only: seen once, a few or many times, or a class if the clone is expanded.

CDR3: CASSPGTDEAFF; DNA: TGTGCCAGCAGCCCGGGGACTGATGAAGCTTTCTTT; V: TRBV5-6; D: .; size: .; J: TRBJ1-1
CDR3: CASSLKLVEGQPQHF; DNA: TGTGCCAGTAGTCTCAAACTTGTGGAGGGTCAGCCCCAGCATTTT; V: TRBV19; D: .; size: few; J: TRBJ1-5
CDR3: CASRADRTYEQYF; DNA: TGTGCCAGTAGAGCCGACAGGACCTACGAGCAGTACTTC; V: TRBV19; D: .; size: few; J: TRBJ2-7
CDR3: CASSIREVNTGELFF; DNA: TGTGCCAGCAGTATACGGGAGGTGAACACCGGGGAGCTGTTTTTT; V: TRBV2; D: TRBD2; size: .; J: TRBJ2-2
CDR3: CASSPGQGRNEQFF; DNA: TGTGCCAGCAGCCCCGGACAGGGACGAAATGAGCAGTTCTTC; V: TRBV11-2; D: TRBD1; size: once; J: TRBJ2-1
CDR3: CSNKGVANEQFF; DNA: TGCAGCAACAAGGGAGTAGCAAACGAGCAGTTCTTC; V: TRBV29-1; D: .; size: .; J: TRBJ2-1
CDR3: CSVKIPGQGVGELFF; DNA: TGCAGCGTTAAAATCCCGGGACAGGGGGTCGGGGAGCTGTTTTTT; V: TRBV29-1; D: TRBD1; size: .; J: TRBJ2-2
CDR3: CASSLEGMNTEAFF; DNA: TGTGCCAGCAGCTTAGAGGGTATGAACACTGAAGCTTTCTTT; V: TRBV7-6; D: .; size: .; J: TRBJ1-1
CDR3: CASSSTQGSREKLFF; DNA: TGTGCCAGCAGCTCCACACAGGGGAGCAGGGAAAAACTGTTTTTT; V: TRBV2; D: TRBD1; size: .; J: TRBJ1-4
CDR3: CASSDRVNEQFF; DNA: TGTGCCAGCAGTGACAGGGTGAATGAGCAGTTCTTC; V: TRBV6-1; D: .; size: .; J: TRBJ2-1
CDR3: CAISESGSNNQPQHF; DNA: TGTGCCATCAGTGAGTCGGGCAGCAACAATCAGCCCCAGCATTTT; V: TRBV10-3; D: .; size: .; J: TRBJ1-5
CDR3: CASSQDWGQGRKLFF; DNA: TGCGCCAGCAGCCAAGATTGGGGACAGGGGCGAAAACTGTTTTTT; V: TRBV4-1; D: TRBD1; size: .; J: TRBJ1-4
CDR3: CASRDFRDEQYF; DNA: TGTGCCAGCAGGGACTTCCGGGACGAGCAGTACTTC; V: TRBV2; D: .; size: few; J: TRBJ2-7
CDR3: CASSEMGAGLRETQYF; DNA: TGTGCCAGCAGTGAAATGGGGGCAGGGCTACGGGAGACCCAGTACTTC; V: TRBV6-1; D: .; size: .; J: TRBJ2-5
CDR3: CASSRNQETQYF; DNA: TGTGCCAGCAGCCGGAACCAAGAGACCCAGTACTTC; V: TRBV5-5; D: .; size: .; J: TRBJ2-5
CDR3: CASSFGDRNYGYTF; DNA: TGTGCCAGCAGTTTTGGGGACAGGAACTATGGCTACACCTTC; V: TRBV28; D: TRBD1; size: .; J: TRBJ1-2
CDR3: CAWSSDGTSGGYTF; DNA: TGTGCCTGGAGTTCCGACGGAACCTCAGGAGGCTACACCTTC; V: TRBV30; D: .; size: .; J: TRBJ1-2
CDR3: CASSQDRSLYEQYF; DNA: TGTGCCAGCAGCCAAGACAGGTCTCTCTACGAGCAGTACTTC; V: TRBV5-4; D: .; size: .; J: TRBJ2-7
CDR3: CSARLGPEQYF; DNA: TGCAGTGCTAGGTTGGGTCCCGAGCAGTACTTC; V: TRBV20-1; D: .; size: few; J: TRBJ2-7
CDR3: CASKEREGLGETQYF; DNA: TGTGCCAGCAAGGAGCGGGAGGGCCTTGGAGAGACCCAGTACTTC; V: TRBV7-8; D: TRBD2; size: .; J: TRBJ2-5
CDR3: CASRNGRTGSGETQYF; DNA: TGTGCCAGCAGGAACGGACGGACAGGGTCTGGTGAGACCCAGTACTTC; V: TRBV2; D: TRBD1; size: .; J: TRBJ2-5
CDR3: CASSWGTSYEQYF; DNA: TGCGCCAGCAGCTGGGGGACTTCCTACGAGCAGTACTTC; V: TRBV5-1; D: .; size: .; J: TRBJ2-7
CDR3: CASSLPPGGTDTQYF; DNA: TGTGCCAGCAGTTTACCGCCCGGGGGGACAGATACGCAGTATTTT; V: TRBV27; D: TRBD2; size: .; J: TRBJ2-3
CDR3: CASSIVSDQPQHF; DNA: TGTGCCAGTAGTATTGTGTCAGACCAGCCCCAGCATTTT; V: TRBV19; D: .; size: .; J: TRBJ1-5